The 5 T cell receptor beta chains below were found in one sample sequenced in a study of shared clonotypes between healthy human individuals. Sequenced by immunoSEQ multiplex PCR; TCRdb stores in-frame clones only, minus some. This sample has more than 2 million clones, with around 95% found just once. The specimen was naive CD4+ T cells sorted from blood. This sample's subset: CD45RA+ positively selected. These TCRs come from a young man in good health.

This chain joins TRBV6-6 and TRBJ1-6, with TRBD1 matching 8 bases. The ends lost 0 bases at V and 10 bases at J; junction bases unmatched: 5. Germline CDR1 reads MNHNY; CDR2 reads SVGAGI (reference sequence). The CDR3 runs 15 residues. The CDR3 bases are TGTGCCAGCAGTTACTCGACAGGGGCGGGCTCACCCCTCCACTTT. Translation: CASSYSTGAGSPLHF.

Worth noting for this clone: The same CDR3 is also encoded by other DNA sequences in this sample. The chain has TRBV27 and TRBJ2-7, with D uncertain. CDR3 length equals 15 residues. Trimming removed 0 bases from V and 2 bases from J, with 11 bases in between. Germline V gives CDR1 MNHEY, CDR2 SMNVEV (reference sequence). CDR3 in DNA: TGTGCCAGCAGTTTATCGGGAACGGTCCCCTACGAGCAGTACTTC. Protein sequence: CASSLSGTVPYEQYF.

The CDR3 bases are TGTGCCAGCAGTTTACCGGGGACAGGGAGCTACGAGCAGTACTTC. Its protein is CASSLPGTGSYEQYF. The chain joins TRBV28 to TRBJ2-7; 9 bases agree with TRBD1. This CDR3 comprises 15 residues. J was trimmed by 3 bases and V by 2 bases; bases with no gene match: 5. Germline V gene lookup returns CDR1 MDHEN and CDR2 SYDVKM.

This chain joins TRBV15 and TRBJ1-1; D might be TRBD1 (5 bases). CDR3 length: 16 amino acids. Germline CDR1 and CDR2: LNHNV and YYDKDF (reference sequence). V was shortened by 2 bases and J by 4 bases, with 17 bases between the two germline ends. In DNA, the CDR3 is TGTGCCACCAGCAGAAGGTCAGGCCTGGGGACCACTGAAGCTTTCTTT. Protein sequence: CATSRRSGLGTTEAFF.

In the case of this clone: At the DNA level, this CDR3 is encoded by other sequences in the same sample as well. The chain links TRBV30 to TRBJ2-6, with D unclear. Germline lookup yields CDR1 GTSNPN and CDR2 SVGIG (reference sequence). This CDR3 spans 13 amino acids. The V end lost 5 bases, the J end lost 1 base, and 6 bases lay between the germline ends. The CDR3 spells CAWRLSGANVLTF. The CDR3 DNA follows: TGTGCCTGGCGCTTATCTGGGGCCAACGTCCTGACTTTC.